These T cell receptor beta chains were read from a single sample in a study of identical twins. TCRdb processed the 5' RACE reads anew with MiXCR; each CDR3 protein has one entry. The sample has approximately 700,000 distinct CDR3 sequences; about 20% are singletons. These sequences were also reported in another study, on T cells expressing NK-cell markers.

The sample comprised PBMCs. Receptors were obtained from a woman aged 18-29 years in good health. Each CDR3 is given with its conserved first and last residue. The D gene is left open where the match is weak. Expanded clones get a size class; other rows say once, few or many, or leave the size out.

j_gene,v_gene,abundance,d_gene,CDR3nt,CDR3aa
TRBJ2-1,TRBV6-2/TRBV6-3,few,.,TGTGCCAGCAGCCCGGTGAATAAGTGGCGGGGTCAGGAGCAGTTCTTC,CASSPVNKWRGQEQFF
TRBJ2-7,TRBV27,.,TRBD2,TGTGCCAGCAGTTTAGCGGGGGGAAGCGACGAGCAGTACTTC,CASSLAGGSDEQYF
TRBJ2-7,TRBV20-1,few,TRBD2,TGCAGTGCTAGGCTTTGGGGGGGCGAGCAGTACTTC,CSARLWGGEQYF
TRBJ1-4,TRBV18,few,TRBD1,TGTGCCAGCTCACCACCTCCGGGACAGGGGCCTGAAAAACTGTTTTTT,CASSPPPGQGPEKLFF
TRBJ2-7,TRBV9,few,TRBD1,TGTGCCAGCAGCCCATCGGGACAGTGGTACGAGCAGTACTTC,CASSPSGQWYEQYF
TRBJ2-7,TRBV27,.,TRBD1,TGTGCCAGCAGTTTGGGGACAGGGATTCTCGAGCAGTACTTC,CASSLGTGILEQYF
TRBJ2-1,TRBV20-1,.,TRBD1,TGCAGTGCTAGAGACCCTACCCCGGACAGGGGATACAATGAGCAGTTCTTC,CSARDPTPDRGYNEQFF
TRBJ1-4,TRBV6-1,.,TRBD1,TGTGCCAGCAGTGTCTCCGGGACAGGGGTCGAAAAACTGTTTTTT,CASSVSGTGVEKLFF
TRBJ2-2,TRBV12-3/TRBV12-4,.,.,TGTGCCAGCAGCCCGGCCCGGTACGAGGACACCGGGGAGCTGTTTTTT,CASSPARYEDTGELFF
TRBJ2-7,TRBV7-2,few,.,TGTGCCAGCAGCTTGACCGCCCTGACTAGGGCCTCCTACGAGCAGTACTTC,CASSLTALTRASYEQYF
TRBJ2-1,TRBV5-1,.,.,TGCGCCAGCAGCCCCCGGGGCCCCAGCAATGAGCAGTTCTTC,CASSPRGPSNEQFF
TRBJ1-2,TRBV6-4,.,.,TGTGCCAGAGAAACCCAGCTTACCTATGGCTACACCTTC,CARETQLTYGYTF
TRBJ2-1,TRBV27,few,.,TGTGCCAGCAGCCCAGGTCAGGGGTCCTCCTACAATGAGCAGTTCTTC,CASSPGQGSSYNEQFF
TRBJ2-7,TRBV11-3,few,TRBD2,TGTGCCAGCAGCTTCAGCAGCGGGGGCCCACGTTACGAGCAGTACTTC,CASSFSSGGPRYEQYF